This is a list of T cell receptor beta chains from one sample in a study of blood T cells in healthy people across ages. TCRdb called the 5' RACE reads again in MiXCR, with one record for every CDR3 protein. The sample holds approximately 800,000 distinct CDR3 sequences, 20% to 25% seen once. Another study also made use of these data, one on T cells of mothers and their children.

The sequenced material came from blood. The receptors stem from a boy aged 10-17 years in good health. Both conserved end residues are part of each CDR3. The D gene is left open where the match is weak. Clone size is shown for a subset of rows, as once, few, many or a class of expanded clone.

clone size	J gene	V gene	D gene	CDR3 DNA	CDR3 protein
NA	TRBJ2-3	TRBV9	TRBD2	TGTGCCAGCAGCGTGACTAGCGGGGGGGCCAGGGATACGCAGTATTTT	CASSVTSGGARDTQYF
few	TRBJ2-6	TRBV28	NA	TGTGCCAGCAGTTTATCCCCGACAGTTTCTGGGGCCAACGTCCTGACTTTC	CASSLSPTVSGANVLTF
few	TRBJ1-1	TRBV7-2	NA	TGTGCCAGCAGCCCTGGACTCCTGACTGAAGCTTTCTTT	CASSPGLLTEAFF
few	TRBJ1-6	TRBV7-9	TRBD1	TGTGCCAGCAGCTCCTGGACAGGGGGCTCCTATAATTCACCCCTCCACTTT	CASSSWTGGSYNSPLHF
NA	TRBJ2-5	TRBV21-1	NA	TGTGCCAGCAGCCAGGGACTAGCGGGAGCGCCGTGGGAGACCCAGTACTTC	CASSQGLAGAPWETQYF
NA	TRBJ2-5	TRBV13	TRBD1	TGTGCCACCTCCTACACAGGGGGCGTGGAGACCCAGTACTTC	CATSYTGGVETQYF
few	TRBJ2-7	TRBV14	NA	TGTGCCAGCAGTTTAAATAGGGTATCCGAGCAGTACTTC	CASSLNRVSEQYF
NA	TRBJ2-3	TRBV28	TRBD2	TGTGCCAGCACCGTGTCCCCGGGCAGGGCGGGAGGTACGCAGTATTTT	CASTVSPGRAGGTQYF
NA	TRBJ2-5	TRBV28	TRBD1	TGTGCCAGCAGTTTAGGCGTCAGGACAGGGGGCGGAGAGACCCAGTACTTC	CASSLGVRTGGGETQYF
NA	TRBJ2-3	TRBV11-2	TRBD2	TGTGCCAGCAGCTTGGGCGGGAGCCCGTTGACAGATACGCAGTATTTT	CASSLGGSPLTDTQYF
few	TRBJ2-1	TRBV4-1	TRBD2	TGCGCCAGCAGCCCAATGAACAGCGGGGTAAATGAGCAGTTCTTC	CASSPMNSGVNEQFF
few	TRBJ2-1	TRBV4-3	NA	TGCGCCAGCAGCCAAGCGGGACCAACTCTCGATGAGCAGTTCTTC	CASSQAGPTLDEQFF
NA	TRBJ2-2	TRBV14	NA	TGTGCCAGCAGCCAAGGTGTAAGACGAGAGCTGTTTTTT	CASSQGVRRELFF
few	TRBJ1-6	TRBV11-2	TRBD1	TGTGCCAGCAGCTTAGATCCCGAGGCGGTGGGACAGGGTAATTCACCCCTCCACTTT	CASSLDPEAVGQGNSPLHF
NA	TRBJ2-5	TRBV14	NA	TGTGCCAGCAGCTCCTGGACACCGTACCAAGAGACCCAGTACTTC	CASSSWTPYQETQYF
NA	TRBJ2-7	TRBV7-2	TRBD1	TGTGCCAGCAGCTTAACCAGGACAGGGGCCCCCTACGAGCAGTACTTC	CASSLTRTGAPYEQYF
few	TRBJ2-3	TRBV28	TRBD1	TGTGCCAGCAGTTCCCGGACAGGCGCGACAGATACGCAGTATTTT	CASSSRTGATDTQYF
NA	TRBJ2-1	TRBV21-1	NA	TGTGCCAGCAGTGGGAATAGCGGGATGCATGAGCAGTTCTTC	CASSGNSGMHEQFF
NA	TRBJ2-7	TRBV10-3	NA	TGTGCCATCAGTGACCCCGGGATTGCCTACGAGCAGTACTTC	CAISDPGIAYEQYF
few	TRBJ1-5	TRBV7-8	NA	TGTGCCAGCAGCTCCTCCGTCGCGATTCAGGCGCGGCAGCCCCAGCATTTT	CASSSSVAIQARQPQHF
NA	TRBJ2-1	TRBV7-2	TRBD2	TGTGCCAGCAGCTTCTGGGCTAGCGGGGGGTTGAATGAGCAGTTCTTC	CASSFWASGGLNEQFF
few	TRBJ1-4	TRBV5-5	TRBD1	TGTGCCAGCAGCTTTTCAGCGACAGGGGTGGGTGAAAAACTGTTTTTT	CASSFSATGVGEKLFF
NA	TRBJ2-7	TRBV5-1	NA	TGCGCCAGCTCCACCGACAGGAGGCACGAGCAGTACTTC	CASSTDRRHEQYF
NA	TRBJ2-1	TRBV12-3/TRBV12-4	TRBD1	TGTGCCAGCAGAGATGACAGGGGAGGCTCCTACAATGAGCAGTTCTTC	CASRDDRGGSYNEQFF
NA	TRBJ1-1	TRBV27	NA	TGTGCCAGCAGTTTAGTCGGGGTGAGGGGTAGCACTGAAGCTTTCTTT	CASSLVGVRGSTEAFF
NA	TRBJ2-2	TRBV27	NA	TGTGCCAGCAAATTGGGCGACGCGAACACCGGGGAGCTGTTTTTT	CASKLGDANTGELFF
NA	TRBJ2-1	TRBV29-1	NA	TGCAGCGTTGACAGGGGTAACTCCTACAATGAGCAGTTCTTC	CSVDRGNSYNEQFF
few	TRBJ2-7	TRBV20-1	TRBD2	TGCAGTGCTAGAGATTTAGCGGGTGGAACCTACGAGCAGTACTTC	CSARDLAGGTYEQYF
many	TRBJ2-5	TRBV10-3	NA	TGTGCCATCAGTGAGCTCTACGGAGAGACCCAGTACTTC	CAISELYGETQYF
few	TRBJ1-5	TRBV6-1	NA	TGTGCCAGCAGGCTCACATCAGGGATCAATCAGCCCCAGCATTTT	CASRLTSGINQPQHF
NA	TRBJ2-1	TRBV15	NA	TGTGCCACCAGCTCCCGGGACTTACGGGGTAATGGGCAGTTCTTC	CATSSRDLRGNGQFF
NA	TRBJ1-2	TRBV3-1	TRBD1	TGTGCCAGCAGCCAACCAGGGACAGGGGCTGGCTACACCTTC	CASSQPGTGAGYTF